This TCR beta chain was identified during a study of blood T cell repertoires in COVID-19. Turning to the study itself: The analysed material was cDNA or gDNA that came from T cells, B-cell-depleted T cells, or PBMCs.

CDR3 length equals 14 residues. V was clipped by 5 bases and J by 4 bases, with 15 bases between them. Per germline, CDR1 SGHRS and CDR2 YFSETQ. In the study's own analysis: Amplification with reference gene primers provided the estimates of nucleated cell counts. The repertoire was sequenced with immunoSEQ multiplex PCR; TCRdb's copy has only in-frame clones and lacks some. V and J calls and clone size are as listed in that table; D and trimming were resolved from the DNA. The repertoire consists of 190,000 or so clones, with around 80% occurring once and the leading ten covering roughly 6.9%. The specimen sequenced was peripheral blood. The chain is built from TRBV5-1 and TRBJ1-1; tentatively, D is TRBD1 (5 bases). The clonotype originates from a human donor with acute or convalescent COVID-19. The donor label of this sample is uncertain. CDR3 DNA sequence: TGCGCCAGCAGAGTTGGCCCAGGGCGCACTGAAGCTTTCTTT. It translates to CASRVGPGRTEAFF.